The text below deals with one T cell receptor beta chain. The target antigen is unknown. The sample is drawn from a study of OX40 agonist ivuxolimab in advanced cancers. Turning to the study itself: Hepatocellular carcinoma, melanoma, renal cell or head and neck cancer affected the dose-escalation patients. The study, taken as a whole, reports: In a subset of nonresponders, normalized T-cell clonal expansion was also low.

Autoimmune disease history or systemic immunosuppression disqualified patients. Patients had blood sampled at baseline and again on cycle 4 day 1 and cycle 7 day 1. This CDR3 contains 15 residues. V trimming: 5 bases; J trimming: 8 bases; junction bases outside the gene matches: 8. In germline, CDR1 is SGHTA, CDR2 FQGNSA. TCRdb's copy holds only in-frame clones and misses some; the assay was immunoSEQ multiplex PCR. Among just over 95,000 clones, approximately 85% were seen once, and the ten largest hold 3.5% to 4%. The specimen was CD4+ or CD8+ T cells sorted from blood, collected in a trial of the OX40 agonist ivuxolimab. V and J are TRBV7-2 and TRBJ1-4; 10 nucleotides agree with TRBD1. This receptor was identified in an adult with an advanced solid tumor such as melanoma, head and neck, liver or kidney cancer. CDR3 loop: CASSLGGQGKEKLFF. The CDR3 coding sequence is TGTGCCAGCAGCCTTGGGGGACAGGGGAAGGAAAAACTGTTTTTT.